The 21 T cell receptor beta chains below all came from one sample that was sequenced in a study of T-cell memory formation after mild COVID-19. TCRdb redid the calling of the 5' RACE reads with MiXCR, one entry per CDR3 protein. Altogether 30,000 to 45,000 distinct CDR3 sequences are present, roughly 11% being singletons, with the ten largest covering about 32%. Specimen: PBMCs or a T cell subset sorted from them (not recorded which). These receptors originate from a man aged 18 to 30 who had mild COVID-19 (a few samples of this study predate the infection). Cell type and time point are not known.

This clonotype was observed at least ten times. The rearrangement joins TRBV20-1 to TRBJ2-1, with 9 bases matching TRBD2. The junction had 9 bases not matched to a gene; V was cut back by 3 bases and J by 0 bases. From germline, CDR1 is DFQATT and CDR2 SNEGSKA (reference sequence). The CDR3 is 17 amino acids. CDR3 loop: CSARDSGGFRSYNEQFF. In DNA, the CDR3 is TGCAGTGCTAGGGATAGCGGGGGATTTCGCTCCTACAATGAGCAGTTCTTC.

This clonotype was detected many times. The chain employs TRBV18 and TRBJ1-4; 11 bases agree with TRBD1. The CDR3 has 14 residues. J gave up 6 bases and V 8 bases, and 5 bases lay outside the gene matches. CDR1 and CDR2 (germline): KGHSH, LQKENI. CDR3 sequence (DNA): TGTGCCAGCGCACGGACAGGGGGCGATGAAAAACTGTTTTTT. Its translation is CASARTGGDEKLFF.

At least ten counts were recorded for this clonotype. The J gene is TRBJ2-7, the V gene TRBV6-5; no reliable D call. The CDR3 contains 13 residues. The germline gives CDR1 MNHEY, CDR2 SVGAGI. V lost 6 bases to trimming and J lost 7 bases, with 16 bases between them. DNA of the CDR3: TGTGCCAGCAGCCCACATTCGGACGGGGAGCAGTACTTC. It yields the protein CASSPHSDGEQYF.

In this sample, this clonotype turned up a few times. The chain recombines TRBV28 with TRBJ1-2; TRBD1 might be the D (5 bases). V was shortened by 3 bases and J by 4 bases, with 9 bases between the two germline ends. Germline V gene lookup returns CDR1 MDHEN and CDR2 SYDVKM. The CDR3 is 13 amino acids. The CDR3 sequence is CASSLGGIYGYTF. The CDR3 bases are TGTGCCAGCAGTTTGGGGGGTATCTATGGCTACACCTTC.

This chain connects TRBV3-1 to TRBJ1-2; a possible D gene is TRBD1 (6 bases). The germline V and J ends were trimmed by 3 bases and 3 bases, with 14 bases remaining between them. The CDR3 extends over 15 amino acids. Germline values: CDR1 LGHDT, CDR2 YNNKEL (reference sequence). CDR3 region: CASSHRFKGDYGYTF. The CDR3 nucleotides are TGTGCCAGCAGCCACCGTTTTAAGGGGGACTATGGCTACACCTTC.

This clonotype was detected many times. The J gene is TRBJ2-6, the V gene TRBV7-3; perhaps D is TRBD1 or TRBD2 (5 bases each). The CDR3 loop spans 16 amino acids. V was shortened by 4 bases and J by 0 bases, with 10 bases between the two germline ends. The germline gives CDR1 SGHTA, CDR2 FQGTGA. The CDR3 DNA is TGTGCCAGCAGCTCTAGCAGGGTCTCTGGGGCCAACGTCCTGACTTTC. It specifies CASSSSRVSGANVLTF.

This clonotype was counted many times. The chain couples TRBV6-1 to TRBJ2-1; 9 bases agree with TRBD2. CDR3 size: 16 residues. Germline trimming cut 2 bases from V and 7 bases from J; bases unmatched to any gene: 9. Germline values: CDR1 MNHNS, CDR2 SASEGT. CDR3 sequence reads: CASSEIGRGGRNEQFF. The DNA for the CDR3 is TGTGCCAGCAGTGAAATCGGGCGGGGGGGCCGTAATGAGCAGTTCTTC.

This clonotype came up many times. The CDR3 loop is CASSSPKAGQPQHF. The CDR3 coding sequence is TGTGCCAGCAGCTCCCCCAAGGCAGGTCAGCCCCAGCATTTT. The V call is TRBV7-2, the J call TRBJ1-5; D unresolved. This CDR3 is 14 amino acids long. Germline values: CDR1 SGHTA, CDR2 FQGNSA. V lost 4 bases to trimming and J lost 6 bases, with 13 bases between them.

This clonotype was observed at least ten times. The chain links TRBV6-4 to TRBJ2-3; a possible D gene is TRBD2 (5 bases). With 5 bases removed from V and 3 bases from J, the gap between germline ends came to 12 bases. The CDR3 is made up of 14 amino acids. Germline-derived CDR1 and CDR2 are MRHNA and SNTAGT. CDR3 in DNA: TGTGCCAGCAGTCTAGCTTCAGGAACAGATACGCAGTATTTT. It is translated as CASSLASGTDTQYF.

This clonotype was counted ten times or more. The chain is built from TRBV4-2 and TRBJ2-4; tentatively, D is TRBD2 (7 bases). This CDR3 region has 16 residues. V was pared by 4 bases and J by 6 bases, with 19 bases between. Germline CDR1 LGHNA, CDR2 YNFKEQ. CDR3 in DNA: TGTGCCAGCAGCCCCAATGCGGGGGCACAGGGAAACATTCAGTACTTC. Protein product: CASSPNAGAQGNIQYF.

There are many counts of this clonotype. V gene TRBV6-5 combines with J gene TRBJ2-1, with 11 bases lining up with TRBD1. The V segment lost 1 base and the J segment 6 bases; nucleotides outside the gene matches: 8. This CDR3 region has 17 residues. From germline, CDR1 is MNHEY and CDR2 SVGAGI. CDR3 nucleotide sequence: TGTGCCAGCAGTTACTGGACCCTAGGGACAGGGGGCAATGAGCAGTTCTTC. Amino acids: CASSYWTLGTGGNEQFF.

This clonotype occurred many times. This chain connects TRBV10-3 to TRBJ1-1; D unclear. The CDR3 spans 15 residues. CDR1 and CDR2 from the germline V gene are ENHRY and SYGVKD. Trimming took 0 bases from V and 4 from J, leaving 12 bases between them. Here the CDR3 reads CAISESLLSATEAFF. In DNA form, the CDR3 reads TGTGCCATCAGTGAGTCTCTCCTATCCGCCACTGAAGCTTTCTTT.

This clonotype was found many times. The chain combines TRBV27 with TRBJ2-1; D is possibly TRBD1 or TRBD2 (6 bases each). Germline-derived CDR1 and CDR2 are MNHEY and SMNVEV (reference sequence). The CDR3 length is 13 residues. Trimming shortened V by 5 bases and J by 2 bases, and 7 bases separated the two germline ends. The CDR3 here is CASSRGPYNEQFF. The CDR3 DNA reads as TGTGCCAGCAGTCGGGGGCCCTACAATGAGCAGTTCTTC.

The genes are TRBV29-1 and TRBJ1-3, with 9 bases aligning to TRBD1. Per the germline V gene, CDR1 is SQVTM and CDR2 is ANQGSEA. V dropped 6 bases and J dropped 0; count of bases not matched to a gene: 6. CDR3 length equals 15 residues. CDR3 sequence (DNA): TGCAGCGTAAGGACAGGGGCGAGCTCTGGAAACACCATATATTTT. It codes for CSVRTGASSGNTIYF.

Ten or more counts support this clonotype. V and J are TRBV7-6 and TRBJ2-3; 8 bases match TRBD1. Losses at the gene ends were 5 bases for V and 6 bases for J; bases not matched to a gene: 7. CDR1 SGHVS and CDR2 FNYEAQ come from the germline V gene. The CDR3 loop spans 14 amino acids. CDR3: CASSLGTGPDTQYF. The DNA of the CDR3 is TGTGCCAGCAGCCTTGGGACAGGCCCGGATACGCAGTATTTT.

This clonotype occurred many times. The chain links TRBV3-1 to TRBJ2-7; D could derive from TRBD1 or TRBD2 (6 bases each). The CDR3 sequence is 16 residues long. V shed 0 bases and J shed 0 bases, with 12 bases lying between them. Per germline, CDR1 LGHDT and CDR2 YNNKEL (reference sequence). CDR3: CASSQDEGGCSYEQYV. As DNA, the CDR3 is TGTGCCAGCAGCCAAGATGAAGGGGGGTGCTCCTACGAGCAGTACGTC.

This clonotype was counted between two and nine times. The rearrangement links TRBV6-1 to TRBJ2-7; D call uncertain. CDR3 length equals 14 residues. The V end lost 6 bases, the J end lost 3 bases, and 15 bases lay between the germline ends. Germline-derived CDR1 and CDR2 are MNHNS and SASEGT. CDR3 in amino acids: CASRIDGSFYEQYV. The CDR3 nucleotides are TGTGCCAGCAGGATCGACGGATCATTCTACGAGCAGTACGTC.

By proportion, this clonotype is medium-sized (0.01 to 0.1%). This chain links TRBV6-2 or TRBV6-3 with TRBJ1-5; maybe TRBD1 (6 bases). CDR3 length: 14 residues. Per germline, CDR1 MNHEY and CDR2 SVGEGT. Trimming removed 5 bases at V and 2 bases at J, with 10 bases between. The CDR3 spells CASSAGAGNQPQHF. The CDR3 DNA reads TGTGCCAGCAGTGCAGGGGCAGGCAATCAGCCCCAGCATTTT.

The chain links TRBV24-1 to TRBJ1-5; no clear D. Germline-derived CDR1 and CDR2 are KGHDR and SFDVKD. The V end was cut by 6 bases, the J end by 4 bases, with 9 bases between. The CDR3 consists of 13 residues. CDR3 bases: TGTGCCACCAGTCGCCGGGAGAATCAGCCCCAGCATTTT. Encoded protein: CATSRRENQPQHF.

This clonotype was seen ten or more times. This chain joins TRBV5-1 and TRBJ2-3; no clear D gene. From germline, CDR1 is SGHRS and CDR2 YFSETQ. The V end was cut by 4 bases, the J end by 1 base, with 10 bases between. This CDR3 has 14 amino acids. This CDR3 is CASSPGRGTDTQYF. The CDR3 bases are TGCGCCAGCAGCCCGGGTCGCGGCACAGATACGCAGTATTTT. Complete variable domain (other parts from reference TRBV5-1 and TRBJ2-3): KAGVTQTPRYLIKTRGQQVTLSCSPISGHRSVSWYQQTPGQGLQFLFEYFSETQRNKGNFPGRFSGRQFSNSRSEMNVSTLELGDSALYLCASSPGRGTDTQYFGPGTRLTVL.

This clonotype occurred many times. This chain joins TRBV19 and TRBJ2-2; D is ambiguous. Germline CDR1 and CDR2: LNHDA and SQIVND (reference sequence). Trimming took off 7 bases at V and 2 bases at J, with 14 bases between the two ends. The CDR3 consists of 15 residues. The CDR3 here is CASMALGVNTGELFF. In DNA, the CDR3 is TGTGCCAGTATGGCCCTAGGCGTTAACACCGGGGAGCTGTTTTTT.